The clone carrying this T cell receptor (beta chain) was detected ten times or more. Its antigen remains unknown. This record comes from a study of Graves' ophthalmopathy and Graves' hyperthyroidism. Amplification targeted the TCR beta CDR3 regions, with RNA transcripts as the source material. The workflow started with a first-round RT-PCR run with HTBI primers and then moved on to a second-round multiplex PCR. TCRdb re-called the multiplex PCR reads with MiXCR, one entry per CDR3 protein. The sample holds 680,000 or so distinct CDR3 sequences; about a fifth are singletons and the top ten take approximately 7%. The CDR3 consists of 16 residues. V lost 4 bases to trimming and J lost 5 bases; unmatched junction nucleotides: 11. Germline-derived CDR1 and CDR2 are SGHRS and YFSETQ. Points from the study as a whole: As the model predicted ophthalmopathy progression, it achieved a sensitivity of approximately 65% and a specificity of approximately 72%.

Stable hyperthyroidism meant no ophthalmopathy within 18 months of follow-up. Pregnancy or lactation, uncontrolled infections and other autoimmune diseases were grounds for excluding patients. The diagnosis was founded upon clinical symptoms, serum thyroxine, TRAb, thyroid ultrasound and orbital computed tomography. The receptor was derived from a young woman with stable Graves' hyperthyroidism. Some clones in this sample may be carry-over from other donors' samples. The sequenced sample consisted of peripheral blood. The chain joins TRBV5-1 to TRBJ2-5, with 10 bases aligning to TRBD1. CDR3 residues: CASSAETGGLWETQYF. The CDR3 DNA reads as TGCGCCAGCAGCGCGGAGACAGGGGGCTTGTGGGAGACCCAGTACTTC. The whole variable domain, filled in from reference TRBV5-1 and TRBJ2-5, reads KAGVTQTPRYLIKTRGQQVTLSCSPISGHRSVSWYQQTPGQGLQFLFEYFSETQRNKGNFPGRFSGRQFSNSRSEMNVSTLELGDSALYLCASSAETGGLWETQYFGPGTRLLVL.